These T cell receptor beta chains were read from a single sample in a study of cytomegalovirus exposure and HLA in healthy donors. TCRdb's copy holds only in-frame clones and misses some; the assay was immunoSEQ multiplex PCR. The data show some 180,000 clones, nearly 80% seen once. Source material: PBMCs. The receptors here all came from a female donor in good health and CMV-seronegative. Both conserved end residues are part of each CDR3. D genes are given only for firm matches. Not all rows give a size; the values are once, few, many and, for expanded clones, a class.

j_call,d_call,v_call,clone_size,cdr3_length,cdr3_aa,cdr3_nt
TRBJ1-4,TRBD1,TRBV5-1,NA,13,CASSLDRGEKLFF,TGCGCCAGCAGCCTGGACAGGGGGGAAAAACTGTTTTTT
TRBJ2-3,TRBD1,TRBV5-5,NA,15,CASSFTGARTDTQYF,TGTGCCAGCAGCTTTACAGGGGCTCGCACAGATACGCAGTATTTT
TRBJ2-3,NA,TRBV6-1,NA,16,CASSAGLAPRTDTQYF,TGTGCCAGCAGTGCCGGACTGGCTCCGCGCACAGATACGCAGTATTTT
TRBJ2-7,TRBD1,TRBV6-5,NA,14,CASSEETGFYEQYF,TGTGCCAGCAGTGAAGAGACAGGGTTCTACGAGCAGTACTTC
TRBJ1-4,NA,TRBV11-1,NA,15,CASSHDRDKGEKLFF,TGTGCCAGCAGCCACGACCGGGACAAGGGCGAAAAACTGTTTTTT
TRBJ2-7,NA,TRBV30,NA,16,CAWSDFGGGNSYEQYF,TGTGCCTGGAGTGACTTCGGAGGAGGGAACTCCTACGAGCAGTACTTC
TRBJ2-7,TRBD1,TRBV29-1,NA,14,CSVTPGTGVGEQYF,TGCAGCGTCACGCCGGGGACAGGGGTCGGCGAGCAGTACTTC
TRBJ2-2,TRBD1,TRBV23-1,NA,16,CASSRRDRKNTGELFF,TGCGCCAGCAGTCGACGGGACAGAAAGAACACCGGGGAGCTGTTTTTT
TRBJ2-1,TRBD1,TRBV29-1,NA,14,CSVSTGGPYNEQFF,TGCAGCGTGTCTACAGGGGGACCCTACAATGAGCAGTTCTTC
TRBJ2-3,NA,TRBV5-1,NA,13,CASSLAEQPGQYF,TGCGCCAGCAGCTTGGCCGAACAGCCAGGGCAGTATTTT
TRBJ2-1,TRBD1,TRBV29-1,NA,14,CSVEWVGTGGEQFF,TGCAGCGTTGAATGGGTTGGGACAGGTGGTGAGCAGTTCTTC
TRBJ2-5,NA,TRBV6-5,NA,15,CASSYSQTIQETQYF,TGTGCCAGCAGTTACTCACAGACCATCCAAGAGACCCAGTACTTC
TRBJ2-3,NA,TRBV5-8,NA,16,CASSLAGGGYTDTQYF,TGTGCCAGCAGCTTGGCAGGCGGAGGGTACACAGATACGCAGTATTTT
TRBJ1-5,NA,TRBV28,NA,15,CASSKGQLSNQPQHF,TGTGCCAGCAGTAAAGGACAGCTTAGCAATCAGCCCCAGCATTTT
TRBJ2-3,TRBD1,TRBV7-9,NA,15,CSSSPRDRATDTQYF,TGTTCCAGCAGTCCCCGGGACAGGGCTACAGATACGCAGTATTTT
TRBJ2-7,NA,TRBV9,NA,15,CASSPQRFPSYEQYF,TGTGCCAGCAGTCCTCAGCGTTTTCCGTCCTACGAGCAGTACTTC
TRBJ2-2,NA,TRBV7-9,few,17,CASSPQTIVQPTGELFF,TGTGCCAGCAGCCCACAGACTATTGTACAACCAACCGGGGAGCTGTTTTTT
TRBJ2-1,TRBD1,TRBV5-1,NA,16,CASSLTPGQGNNEQFF,TGCGCCAGCAGCTTGACCCCGGGACAGGGTAACAATGAGCAGTTCTTC
TRBJ1-5,TRBD1,TRBV2,NA,13,CASTTGGNQPQHF,TGTGCCAGCACTACAGGGGGCAATCAGCCCCAGCATTTT
TRBJ2-7,TRBD2,TRBV6-5,NA,15,CASSYSTTGGTEQYF,TGTGCCAGCAGTTACTCGACCACGGGAGGGACCGAGCAGTACTTC
TRBJ1-1,NA,TRBV30,NA,19,CAWSVRSQGRGAMNTEAFF,TGTGCCTGGAGTGTACGATCCCAAGGGAGGGGGGCTATGAACACTGAAGCTTTCTTT
TRBJ1-2,NA,TRBV7-9,NA,16,CASSSSTMGLWGGYTF,TGTGCCAGCAGCTCATCGACCATGGGGCTGTGGGGTGGCTACACCTTC
TRBJ1-1,NA,TRBV7-8,NA,12,CASSRTGTEAFF,TGTGCCAGCAGCCGCACAGGTACTGAAGCTTTCTTT
TRBJ2-1,NA,TRBV19,NA,14,CASSLQGGYNEQFF,TGTGCCAGTAGTCTCCAGGGGGGATACAATGAGCAGTTCTTC
TRBJ2-7,NA,TRBV29-1,NA,12,CSVGQGSYEQYF,TGCAGCGTTGGGCAGGGGTCTTACGAGCAGTACTTC
TRBJ1-1,NA,TRBV18,NA,13,CASSRGGEAEAFF,TGTGCCAGCTCACGGGGGGGAGAGGCTGAAGCTTTCTTT
TRBJ2-1,TRBD1,TRBV5-6,NA,17,CASSLGGTGRWYNEQFF,TGTGCCAGCAGCTTGGGCGGGACAGGCCGGTGGTACAATGAGCAGTTCTTC
TRBJ1-3,NA,TRBV5-4,NA,14,CASSIRNSGNTIYF,TGTGCCAGCAGCATCAGGAACTCTGGAAACACCATATATTTT
TRBJ1-4,NA,TRBV10-3,NA,16,CAISGRQHGTNEKLFF,TGTGCCATCAGTGGGCGGCAGCATGGAACTAATGAAAAACTGTTTTTT
TRBJ2-3,TRBD1,TRBV7-3,NA,14,CASSSGQGADTQYF,TGTGCCAGCAGCTCCGGCCAGGGGGCAGATACGCAGTATTTT
TRBJ1-4,TRBD1,TRBV7-9,NA,14,CASSDRETNEKLFF,TGTGCCAGCAGCGACAGGGAGACTAATGAAAAACTGTTTTTT
TRBJ1-3,NA,TRBV9,NA,15,CASSGGGSSGNTIYF,TGTGCCAGCAGCGGGGGGGGGAGCTCTGGAAACACCATATATTTT
TRBJ2-1,TRBD2,TRBV30,NA,16,CAWTLYGAGAYNEQFF,TGTGCCTGGACCCTGTACGGGGCGGGAGCCTACAATGAGCAGTTCTTC
TRBJ2-3,TRBD1,TRBV9,NA,14,CASSGDRGRDTQYF,TGTGCCAGCAGCGGGGACAGGGGGCGAGATACGCAGTATTTT
TRBJ2-3,TRBD1,TRBV4-3,NA,19,CASSLGLLGDRDKRDTQYF,TGCGCCAGCAGCCTCGGCCTTTTAGGGGACAGGGACAAGAGAGATACGCAGTATTTT
TRBJ2-1,NA,TRBV30,NA,14,CAWSPGFTYNEQFF,TGTGCCTGGAGTCCCGGGTTTACCTACAATGAGCAGTTCTTC
TRBJ2-1,TRBD2,TRBV6-4,once,15,CASSDLYSGSNEQFF,TGTGCCAGCAGTGACTTATATAGCGGGAGTAATGAGCAGTTCTTC
TRBJ1-5,TRBD1,TRBV30,NA,16,CAWREQGAASNQPQHF,TGTGCCTGGAGGGAACAGGGGGCGGCGAGCAATCAGCCCCAGCATTTT
TRBJ2-1,TRBD1,TRBV2,NA,16,CASSKRRDRLYNEQFF,TGTGCCAGCAGCAAACGCCGGGACAGGCTCTACAATGAGCAGTTCTTC
TRBJ2-7,TRBD2,TRBV7-2,NA,15,CASSLGAGVGYEQYF,TGTGCCAGCAGCTTAGGAGCGGGAGTAGGCTACGAGCAGTACTTC
TRBJ2-3,TRBD1,TRBV28,NA,15,CASSPRGQSTDTQYF,TGTGCCAGCAGTCCCAGGGGGCAAAGCACAGATACGCAGTATTTT
TRBJ2-3,TRBD2,TRBV7-3,NA,14,CASSLKLAGGPEYF,TGTGCCAGCAGCTTAAAACTAGCGGGGGGCCCGGAGTATTTT
TRBJ2-1,TRBD2,TRBV9,NA,16,CASSVEGGSIVGEQFF,TGTGCCAGCAGCGTAGAGGGCGGGAGTATAGTAGGGGAGCAGTTCTTC
TRBJ2-5,NA,TRBV5-1,NA,12,CASSPKGETQYF,TGCGCCAGCAGCCCAAAGGGGGAGACCCAGTACTTC
TRBJ2-3,TRBD2,TRBV4-3,NA,16,CASSLTSGSSTDTQYF,TGCGCCAGCAGCCTAACTAGCGGGAGTAGCACAGATACGCAGTATTTT
TRBJ2-5,TRBD1,TRBV5-5,few,15,CASSRAGTGGETQYF,TGTGCCAGCAGCCGGGCCGGGACAGGGGGAGAGACCCAGTACTTC
TRBJ2-5,NA,TRBV4-1,once,13,CASSQGRGETQYF,TGCGCCAGCAGCCAAGGGAGGGGAGAGACCCAGTACTTC
TRBJ1-2,NA,TRBV5-1,NA,15,CASSPGQFSNYGYTF,TGCGCCAGCAGCCCCGGACAGTTTTCTAACTATGGCTACACCTTC
TRBJ2-2,TRBD1,TRBV27,NA,17,CASSFPAGTGGIGELFF,TGTGCCAGCAGTTTCCCCGCCGGGACAGGGGGCATCGGGGAGCTGTTTTTT
TRBJ2-7,NA,TRBV6-1,NA,15,CASSPRSGVSYEQYF,TGTGCCAGCAGTCCTCGTAGCGGTGTGAGTTACGAGCAGTACTTC
TRBJ2-7,NA,TRBV27,NA,11,CASSSSYEQYF,TGTGCCAGCAGTTCGTCCTACGAGCAGTACTTC
TRBJ2-5,NA,TRBV11-1,NA,15,CASSYTRTVTETQYF,TGTGCCAGCAGCTACACTAGGACAGTCACTGAGACCCAGTACTTC
TRBJ2-7,NA,TRBV11-3,once,13,CASSLKSGYEQYF,TGTGCCAGCAGCCTGAAGAGTGGCTACGAGCAGTACTTC
TRBJ2-1,NA,TRBV19,NA,14,CASSKKDSHNEQFF,TGTGCCAGTAGTAAGAAAGACAGCCACAATGAGCAGTTCTTC
TRBJ1-2,TRBD1,TRBV7-2,NA,16,CASSFRPTGANYGYTF,TGTGCCAGCAGCTTCAGACCGACAGGGGCTAACTATGGCTACACCTTC